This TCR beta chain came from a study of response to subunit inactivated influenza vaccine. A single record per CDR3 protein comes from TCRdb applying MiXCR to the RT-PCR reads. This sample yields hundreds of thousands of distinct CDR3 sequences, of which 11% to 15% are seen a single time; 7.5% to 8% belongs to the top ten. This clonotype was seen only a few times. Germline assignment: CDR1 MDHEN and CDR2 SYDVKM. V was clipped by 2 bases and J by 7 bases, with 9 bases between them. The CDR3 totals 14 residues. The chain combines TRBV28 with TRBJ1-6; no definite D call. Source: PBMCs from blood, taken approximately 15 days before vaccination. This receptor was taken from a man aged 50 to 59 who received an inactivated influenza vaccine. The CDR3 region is CASSLGVGNSPLHF. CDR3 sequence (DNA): TGTGCCAGCAGTTTAGGGGTCGGCAATTCACCCCTCCACTTT.